This paragraph reports one TCR beta chain. This sample was taken from a study of blood T cell repertoires in COVID-19. Looking at the study overall: Italy, Spain and the United States were the sources of the convalescent and acute COVID-19 samples.

The CDR3 consists of 12 residues. Germline V lookup: CDR1 SGHNT, CDR2 YENEEA. Trimming pared 1 base from V and 9 bases from J, leaving 6 bases between. This study enrolled people aged 18 to 89 from about two dozen US geographic areas. The method was immunoSEQ multiplex PCR; TCRdb's version includes in-frame clones alone and lacks a portion of them. The table includes under 250,000 clones, 85% detected once. The origin of this receptor is a woman aged 45-59 years with acute COVID-19. The V gene is TRBV11-3, the J gene TRBJ2-2, with D hard to call. Sequencing was done on a sample of PBMCs or T cells enriched from blood (not recorded which). The CDR3 protein is CASSLVSRELFF. In DNA, the CDR3 is TGTGCCAGCAGCTTAGTTTCCAGGGAGCTGTTTTTT.